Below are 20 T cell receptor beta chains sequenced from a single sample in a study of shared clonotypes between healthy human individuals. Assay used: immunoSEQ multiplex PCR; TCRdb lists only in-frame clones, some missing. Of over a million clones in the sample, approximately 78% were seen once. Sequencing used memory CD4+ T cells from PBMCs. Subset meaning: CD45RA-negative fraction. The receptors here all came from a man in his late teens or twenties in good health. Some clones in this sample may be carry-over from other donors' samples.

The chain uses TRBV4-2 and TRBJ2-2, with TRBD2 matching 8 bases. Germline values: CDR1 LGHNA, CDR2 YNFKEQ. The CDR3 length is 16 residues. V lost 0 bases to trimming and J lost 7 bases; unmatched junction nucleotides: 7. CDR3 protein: CASSQDRGRWDGELFF. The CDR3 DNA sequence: TGTGCCAGCAGCCAAGATCGCGGGAGGTGGGACGGGGAGCTGTTTTTT.

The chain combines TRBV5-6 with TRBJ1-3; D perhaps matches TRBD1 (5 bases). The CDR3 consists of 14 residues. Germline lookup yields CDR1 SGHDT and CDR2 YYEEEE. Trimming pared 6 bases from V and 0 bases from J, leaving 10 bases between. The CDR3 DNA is TGTGCCAGCAACGACAGAAGCTCTGGAAACACCATATATTTT. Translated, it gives CASNDRSSGNTIYF.

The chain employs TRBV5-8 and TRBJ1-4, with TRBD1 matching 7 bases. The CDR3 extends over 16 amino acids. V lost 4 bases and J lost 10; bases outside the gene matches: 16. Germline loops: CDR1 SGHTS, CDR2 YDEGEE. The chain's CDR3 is CASSLRQGAQFGKLFF. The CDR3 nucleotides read TGTGCCAGCAGCCTTCGACAGGGAGCCCAGTTTGGAAAACTGTTTTTT.

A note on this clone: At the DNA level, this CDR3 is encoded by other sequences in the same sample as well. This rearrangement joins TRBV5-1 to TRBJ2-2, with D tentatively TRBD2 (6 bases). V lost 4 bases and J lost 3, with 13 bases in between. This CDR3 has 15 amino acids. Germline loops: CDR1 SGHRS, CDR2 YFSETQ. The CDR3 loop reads CASSLGQRDTGELFF. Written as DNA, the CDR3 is TGCGCCAGCAGCCTGGGGCAGCGGGACACCGGGGAGCTGTTTTTT.

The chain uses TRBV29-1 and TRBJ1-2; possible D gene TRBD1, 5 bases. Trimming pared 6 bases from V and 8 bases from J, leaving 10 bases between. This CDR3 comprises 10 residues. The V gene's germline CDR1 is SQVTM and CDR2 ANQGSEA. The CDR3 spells CSVEHRGYTF. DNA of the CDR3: TGCAGCGTAGAGCACAGGGGCTACACCTTC.

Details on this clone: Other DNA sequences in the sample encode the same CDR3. The CDR3 sequence is CASSAYTEAFF. The DNA of the CDR3 is TGTGCCAGCAGTGCGTACACTGAAGCTTTCTTT. The J gene is TRBJ1-1, the V gene TRBV6-1; D gene uncertain. The ends were cut back, 4 bases at V and 3 bases at J, with 3 bases in the middle. This CDR3 spans 11 amino acids. Germline V gene lookup returns CDR1 MNHNS and CDR2 SASEGT.

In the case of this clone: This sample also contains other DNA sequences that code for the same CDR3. CDR3 sequence: CASSPGNSGNTIYF. DNA for the CDR3: TGTGCCAGCTCACCAGGGAACTCTGGAAACACCATATATTTT. The chain carries TRBV18 and TRBJ1-3; D call uncertain. The V end lost 2 bases, the J end lost 0 bases, and 5 bases lay between the germline ends. The CDR3 has 14 amino acids. The germline V gene encodes CDR1 KGHSH and CDR2 LQKENI.

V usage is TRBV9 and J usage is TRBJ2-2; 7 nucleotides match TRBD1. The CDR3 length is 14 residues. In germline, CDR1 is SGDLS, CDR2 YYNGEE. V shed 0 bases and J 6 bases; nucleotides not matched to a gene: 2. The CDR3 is CASSVAQGSGELFF. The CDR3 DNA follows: TGTGCCAGCAGCGTAGCACAGGGGTCCGGGGAGCTGTTTTTT.

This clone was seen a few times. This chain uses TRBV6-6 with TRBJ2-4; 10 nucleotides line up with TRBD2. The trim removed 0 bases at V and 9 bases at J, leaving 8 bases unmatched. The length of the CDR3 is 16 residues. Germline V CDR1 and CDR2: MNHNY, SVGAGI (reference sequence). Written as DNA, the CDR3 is TGTGCCAGCAGTTACTCTCTAGCGGGAGAGAAGATCATTCAGTACTTC. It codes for CASSYSLAGEKIIQYF.

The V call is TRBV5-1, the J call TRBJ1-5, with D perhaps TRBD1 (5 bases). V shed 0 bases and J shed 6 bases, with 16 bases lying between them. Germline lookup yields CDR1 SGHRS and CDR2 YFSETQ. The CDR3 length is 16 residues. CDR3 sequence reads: CASSLEGHRTGQPQHF. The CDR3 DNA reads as TGCGCCAGCAGCTTGGAGGGCCACAGGACCGGTCAGCCCCAGCATTTT.

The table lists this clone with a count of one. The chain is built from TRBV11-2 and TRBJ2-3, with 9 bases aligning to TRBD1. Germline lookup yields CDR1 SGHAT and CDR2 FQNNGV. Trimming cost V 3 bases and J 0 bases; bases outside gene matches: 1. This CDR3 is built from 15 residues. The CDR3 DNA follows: TGTGCCAGCAGCTTCGGGACAGGGAGCACAGATACGCAGTATTTT. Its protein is CASSFGTGSTDTQYF. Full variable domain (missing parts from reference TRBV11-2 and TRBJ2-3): EAGVAQSPRYKIIEKRQSVAFWCNPISGHATLYWYQQILGQGPKLLIQFQNNGVVDDSQLPKDRFSAERLKGVDSTLKIQPAKLEDSAVYLCASSFGTGSTDTQYFGPGTRLTVL.

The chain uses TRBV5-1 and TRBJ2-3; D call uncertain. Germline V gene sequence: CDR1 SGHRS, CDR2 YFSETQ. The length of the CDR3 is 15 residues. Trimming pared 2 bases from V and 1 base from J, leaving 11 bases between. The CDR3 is CASSFGRRGTDTQYF. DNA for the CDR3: TGCGCCAGCAGCTTCGGGCGTCGGGGCACAGATACGCAGTATTTT.

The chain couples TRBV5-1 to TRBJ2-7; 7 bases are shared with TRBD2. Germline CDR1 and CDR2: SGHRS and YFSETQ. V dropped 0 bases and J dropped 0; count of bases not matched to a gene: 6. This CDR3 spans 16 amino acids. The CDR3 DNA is TGCGCCAGCAGCTTGGCGGGGGGATTGAGCTCCTACGAGCAGTACTTC. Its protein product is CASSLAGGLSSYEQYF.

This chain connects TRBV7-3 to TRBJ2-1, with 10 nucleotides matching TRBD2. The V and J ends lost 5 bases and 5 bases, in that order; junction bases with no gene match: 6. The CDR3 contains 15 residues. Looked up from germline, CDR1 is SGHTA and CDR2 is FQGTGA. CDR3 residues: CASSLTSGYHNEQFF. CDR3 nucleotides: TGTGCCAGCAGCCTGACTAGCGGGTACCACAATGAGCAGTTCTTC.

This CDR3 reads CASSIPRLQMPRAFF. CDR3 nucleotide sequence: TGTGCCAGTAGTATACCCCGCCTTCAGATGCCTCGAGCTTTCTTT. The chain couples TRBV19 to TRBJ1-1; D call uncertain. Germline CDR1 and CDR2: LNHDA and SQIVND (reference sequence). Trimming removed 2 bases at V and 10 bases at J, with 20 bases between. The CDR3 is 15 amino acids.

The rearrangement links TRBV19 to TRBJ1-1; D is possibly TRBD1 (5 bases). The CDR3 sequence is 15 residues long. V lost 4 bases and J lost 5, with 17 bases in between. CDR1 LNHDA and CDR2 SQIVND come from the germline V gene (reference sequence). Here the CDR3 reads CASSTDGTVGTEAFF. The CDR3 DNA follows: TGTGCCAGTAGTACTGACGGGACTGTGGGGACTGAAGCTTTCTTT.

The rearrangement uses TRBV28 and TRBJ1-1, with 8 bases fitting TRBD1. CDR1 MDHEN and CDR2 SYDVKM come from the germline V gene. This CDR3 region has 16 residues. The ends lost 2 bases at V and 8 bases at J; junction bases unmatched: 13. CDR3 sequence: CASSLPGQGGSGEAFF. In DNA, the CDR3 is TGTGCCAGCAGTTTACCTGGACAGGGTGGCTCTGGGGAAGCTTTCTTT.

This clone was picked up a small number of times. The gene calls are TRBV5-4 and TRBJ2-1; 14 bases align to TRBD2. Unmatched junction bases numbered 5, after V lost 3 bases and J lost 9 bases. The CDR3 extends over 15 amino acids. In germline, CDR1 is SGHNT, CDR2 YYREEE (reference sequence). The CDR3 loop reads CASSSETSGRAEQFF. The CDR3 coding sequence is TGTGCCAGCAGCTCCGAGACTAGCGGGAGGGCTGAGCAGTTCTTC.

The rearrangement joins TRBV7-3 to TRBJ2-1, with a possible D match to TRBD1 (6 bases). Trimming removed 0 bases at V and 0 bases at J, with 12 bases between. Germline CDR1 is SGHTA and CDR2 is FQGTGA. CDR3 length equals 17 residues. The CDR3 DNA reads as TGTGCCAGCAGCTTAACGTCCCGACAGGTCTCCTACAATGAGCAGTTCTTC. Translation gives CASSLTSRQVSYNEQFF.

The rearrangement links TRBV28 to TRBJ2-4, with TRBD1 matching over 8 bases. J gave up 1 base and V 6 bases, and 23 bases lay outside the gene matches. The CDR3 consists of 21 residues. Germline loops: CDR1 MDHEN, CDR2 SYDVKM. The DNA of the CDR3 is TGTGCCAGCAGCCGTAGTGGGGACAGGTCGCTCGTGTGGGGGGCCAAAAACATTCAGTACTTC. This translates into CASSRSGDRSLVWGAKNIQYF.